This record concerns one T cell receptor beta chain sequence. Many counts were recorded for this clonotype. Its antigen remains undetermined. It has no much larger one-base neighbor in the sample; base qualities were not kept. Clipping removes 4 bases from V and 6 bases from J, with 9 as the unmatched junction base count. Counted from cysteine to phenylalanine, this CDR3 has 15 amino acids. Only the CDR3 part of the read is kept: 45 bases, read in frame from the first base. Via the germline V gene (reference sequence), CDR1 is PRHDT and CDR2 FYEKMQ. Library generation was performed with 5' RACE. For sequencing, a NextSeq 500 was employed. To correct for sequencing error and PCR bias, the TCR library protocol tagged individual cDNA molecules with unique molecular identifiers. Both TCR alpha and beta chains were sequenced, and tight co-correlation was observed between alpha and beta sequence abundances in each sample. Per the authors' processing: V gene, J gene and CDR3 annotation of TCR sequences was performed with Decombinator V4. Expanded TCRs were defined as changing significantly between any two time points under a Poisson model with p below 0.0001. TCR abundances were normalised to the total number of TCRs sequenced in each sample and reported as counts per million. MAIT TCRs were defined by TRAV1-2 paired with TRAJ12, TRAJ20 or TRAJ33, and iNKT TCRs by TRAV10 paired with TRAJ18. A search of VDJdb, accessed on 1 November 2021, was run for TCRs annotated to CMV, EBV and SARS-CoV-2, with TCRs annotated for multiple antigens excluded. TCRdb's own reprocessing of the public reads used fastp at Q25 and MiXCR and kept productive beta chains. Identical CDR3 proteins give one entry, which carries the most common genes and DNA. The V and J calls, along with clone size, are taken from TCRdb and not from the paper's own processing. This sample is represented by roughly 110,000 distinct CDR3 sequences; around 10% of them were singletons. The ten largest account for more than 6.5% of the sample.

The study was a case-control design nested within a healthcare worker cohort in London, UK, with weekly nasopharyngeal swab PCR tests and blood sampling. Between 23 and 31 March 2020, the week of the UK lockdown, healthcare workers were enrolled and then followed up weekly for as long as 16 weeks. The sample originates from a study of early T cells in non-severe SARS-CoV-2 infection (TCRdb year 2021). Concerning the study at large: TCR sequencing used bulk RNA from unsorted whole blood, so alpha and beta chains could not be paired.

Paper-wide results and their limitations: VDJdb matching was skewed toward anti-spike CD8 responses, so virus-specific expansions were likely underestimated and private and CD4 specificities were missed.

The source is an adult who was a healthcare worker with PCR-confirmed SARS-CoV-2 infection or an uninfected control (not recorded which). Source material: whole blood. In this chain, TRBV13 is recombined with TRBJ2-7; TRBD2 matches 10 bases in the middle. The CDR3 protein sequence reads: CASSSLAGAGVEQYF. The DNA sequence follows: TGTGCCAGCAGCTCGCTAGCGGGAGCGGGCGTCGAGCAGTACTTC. With all but the CDR3 taken from the reference TRBV13 and TRBJ2-7 genes, the full variable domain is: AAGVIQSPRHLIKEKRETATLKCYPIPRHDTVYWYQQGPGQDPQFLISFYEKMQSDKGSIPDRFSAQQFSDYHSELNMSSLELGDSALYFCASSSLAGAGVEQYFGPGTRLTVT.